This paragraph covers one T cell receptor (beta chain) sequence. This entry belongs to a study of blood T cell repertoires in COVID-19. On the study more broadly: Collection of acute and convalescent COVID-19 samples took place in the United States, Italy and Spain.

The ends were cut back, 1 base at V and 0 bases at J, with 10 bases in the middle. This CDR3 is built from 15 residues. Germline loops: CDR1 MGHRA, CDR2 YSYEKL. Per the original data handling: Reference gene primer amplification in the assay estimated nucleated cell counts. The repertoire was sequenced with immunoSEQ multiplex PCR; TCRdb's copy has only in-frame clones and lacks some. V and J calls plus clone size are reproduced from that table; the DNA served to infer D and trimming. The table includes nearly 200,000 clones, 89% detected once. Participants, about 18 to 95 years old, spanned approximately 26 US areas. Participant reports of clinical history set cohort assignment.

V gene TRBV4-1 combines with J gene TRBJ2-7, with D perhaps TRBD2 (6 bases). The origin of this receptor is a woman in her late teens or twenties who had recovered from COVID-19. Sequencing was carried out using PBMCs or T cells enriched from blood (not recorded which). For the CDR3, the DNA is TGCGCCAGCAGCCAAGGGTGGAGGGGCTCCTACGAGCAGTACTTC. This encodes CASSQGWRGSYEQYF.